This T cell receptor (beta chain) comes out of a study of long-term antiretroviral therapy in people with HIV. Comments on this clone: Its antigen is still unknown.

A v3.0 immunoSEQ assay was performed at survey level. The data were produced by immunoSEQ multiplex PCR, yet TCRdb's version contains in-frame clones alone and is incomplete. The sample has 38,000 or so clones; around 86% are singletons. V gave up 2 bases and J gave up 6 bases, with 10 bases separating them. Germline values: CDR1 LGHNA, CDR2 YSLEER. This CDR3 contains 14 residues. General study points: From the mid-2000s to the late 2010s, blood was obtained, possibly while participants received older ART regimens. Post-ART, diversity grew, though it stayed under transplant donor control levels. Repertoires with HIV possessed tighter CDR3 length spans than those of controls.

Sequenced here: unsorted PBMCs, sampled 1.5 years after starting antiretroviral therapy. The sequence was collected from a man younger than 35 with HIV. The chain links TRBV4-3 to TRBJ2-2; D call uncertain. The CDR3 DNA is TGCGCCAGCAGCCAATCTCGGCTGGCCGGGGAGCTGTTTTTT. Its protein product is CASSQSRLAGELFF.